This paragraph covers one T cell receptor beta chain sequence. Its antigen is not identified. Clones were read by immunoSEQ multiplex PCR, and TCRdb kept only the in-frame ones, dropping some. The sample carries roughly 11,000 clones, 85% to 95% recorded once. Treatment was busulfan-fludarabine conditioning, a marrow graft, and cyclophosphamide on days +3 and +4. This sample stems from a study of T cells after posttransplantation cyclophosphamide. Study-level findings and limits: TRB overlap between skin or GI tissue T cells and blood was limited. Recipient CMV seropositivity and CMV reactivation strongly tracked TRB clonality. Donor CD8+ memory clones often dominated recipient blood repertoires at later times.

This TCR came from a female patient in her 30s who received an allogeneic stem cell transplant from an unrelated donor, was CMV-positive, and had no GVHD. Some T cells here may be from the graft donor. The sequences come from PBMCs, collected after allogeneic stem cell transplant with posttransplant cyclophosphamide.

Here the CDR3 reads CASSSLNTGELFF. For the CDR3, the DNA is TGTGCCAGCAGCTCATTGAACACCGGGGAGCTGTTTTTT. V usage is TRBV7-2 and J usage is TRBJ2-2, with D unresolved. V was cut by 4 bases and J by 1 base, with 4 bases left in between. This CDR3 is built from 13 residues. Germline CDR1 reads SGHTA; CDR2 reads FQGNSA.